This T cell receptor beta chain is drawn from a study of cytomegalovirus exposure and HLA in healthy donors. General study findings and limits: Later analysis identified several of the most significant clusters that appeared linked to common viral pathogens. Earlier analysis found most TCR beta V segments productive about 87% or about 30% of the time.

Healthy bone marrow donors formed the donor group. In the case of this clone: What it binds is not known.

The V and J ends lost 7 bases and 3 bases, in that order; junction bases with no gene match: 3. Germline loops: CDR1 SEHNR, CDR2 FQNEAQ (reference sequence). The CDR3 runs 13 residues. Primers included in the PCR were 60 Vbeta and 13 Jbeta primers. The repertoire was sequenced with immunoSEQ multiplex PCR; TCRdb's copy has only in-frame clones and lacks some. In the table there are about 140,000 clones, over 75% of which are singletons. This clonotype originated in a woman aged 40 to 50 in good health and CMV-seronegative. The rearrangement links TRBV7-9 to TRBJ2-1, with TRBD2 identical over 7 bases. Sequences were obtained from PBMCs. The CDR3 DNA sequence: TGTGCCAGCACCGGGACTATCTACAATGAGCAGTTCTTC. Translated, it gives CASTGTIYNEQFF.